The 13 T cell receptor beta chains in this list originate from one sample, sequenced in a study of T cells after somatic rescue of genetic block. Data came from immunoSEQ multiplex PCR; TCRdb stores just in-frame clones and leaves some out. Of approximately 110,000 clones in the sample, approximately 90% were seen once. What was sequenced was peripheral blood mononuclear cells (PBMCs). The origin of the receptors is a woman aged 18-35 years.

V gene TRBV27 combines with J gene TRBJ2-7; tentatively, D is TRBD1 (6 bases). Germline loops: CDR1 MNHEY, CDR2 SMNVEV (reference sequence). V lost 2 bases to trimming and J lost 2 bases, with 10 bases between them. The length of the CDR3 is 14 residues. CDR3 region: CASSLRGQTYEQYF. CDR3 nucleotide sequence: TGTGCCAGCAGTTTAAGGGGACAAACCTACGAGCAGTACTTC.

The CDR3 region has the DNA TGTGCCAGTACAGGGCTTACTAGCACAGATACGCAGTATTTT. As protein: CASTGLTSTDTQYF. The rearrangement links TRBV19 to TRBJ2-3, with D tentatively TRBD1 (5 bases). Between the trimmed V and J ends, which lost 7 bases and 0 bases, there was a span of 11 bases. The length of the CDR3 is 14 residues. Germline V gene sequence: CDR1 LNHDA, CDR2 SQIVND (reference sequence).

The chain joins TRBV6-5 to TRBJ2-1; 9 positions agree with TRBD2. This CDR3 comprises 15 residues. The germline CDR1 and CDR2 sequences are MNHEY and SVGAGI. V dropped 5 bases and J dropped 5; count of bases not matched to a gene: 7. CDR3 in amino acids: CASSQSGLADNEQFF. CDR3 coding DNA: TGTGCCAGCAGTCAATCGGGACTAGCCGACAATGAGCAGTTCTTC.

The chain links TRBV6-6 to TRBJ1-1; D is possibly TRBD1 (6 bases). Germline values: CDR1 MNHNY, CDR2 SVGAGI (reference sequence). The CDR3 runs 11 residues. V gave up 10 bases and J gave up 8 bases, with 14 bases separating them. The CDR3 loop reads CATSEGGEAFF. The CDR3 DNA is TGTGCCACCAGCGAGGGGGGCGAAGCTTTCTTT.

The genes are TRBV13 and TRBJ2-2, with D possibly TRBD2 on 6 matching bases. The CDR3 covers 15 residues. V was shortened by 7 bases and J by 3 bases, with 15 bases between the two germline ends. Looked up from germline, CDR1 is PRHDT and CDR2 is FYEKMQ (reference sequence). The CDR3 sequence is CASTPGRRYTGELFF. CDR3 DNA: TGTGCCAGCACCCCGGGGAGGCGGTACACCGGGGAGCTGTTTTTT.

Note on this clone: Sequence at one end of the junction differs from germline and may be a read error. CDR3 residues: CASSEDLSQRTSASHF. The CDR3 nucleotides read TGTGCCAGCAGTGAAGATTTGAGTCAGAGGACTAGCGCCTCGCATTTT. The V call is TRBV6-1, the J call TRBJ2-3; 9 nucleotides line up with TRBD2. Germline V gene lookup returns CDR1 MNHNS and CDR2 SASEGT. The CDR3 covers 16 residues.

The V and J genes are TRBV7-3 and TRBJ1-1; the D is unclear. Trimming cost V 0 bases and J 0 bases, with 2 bases left between them. Germline loops: CDR1 SGHTA, CDR2 FQGTGA. The CDR3 sequence is 13 residues long. DNA for the CDR3: TGTGCCAGCAGCTTAACTTTGAACACTGAAGCTTTCTTT. It encodes CASSLTLNTEAFF.

V is TRBV28 and J is TRBJ1-2; no definite D call. The V gene lost 10 bases and the J gene lost 6 bases, with 21 bases spanning the gap. CDR1 and CDR2 (germline): MDHEN, SYDVKM. This CDR3 is 14 amino acids long. Here the CDR3 reads CAINLEGLRNGYTF. In DNA form, the CDR3 reads TGTGCCATTAATCTGGAGGGTCTACGAAATGGCTACACCTTC.

J is TRBJ1-1 and V is TRBV7-2, with TRBD1 identical over 7 bases. From germline, CDR1 is SGHTA and CDR2 FQGNSA. This CDR3 region has 15 residues. V shed 5 bases, J shed 0 bases, and the junction held 6 bases outside the gene matches. The CDR3 here is CASSPRQGVNTEAFF. DNA of the CDR3: TGTGCCAGCAGCCCCAGACAGGGAGTGAACACTGAAGCTTTCTTT. The entire variable domain, with the rest obtained from reference TRBV7-2 and TRBJ1-1, is as follows: GAGVSQSPSNKVTEKGKDVELRCDPISGHTALYWYRQSLGQGLEFLIYFQGNSAPDKSGLPSDRFSAERTGGSVSTLTIQRTQQEDSAVYLCASSPRQGVNTEAFFGQGTRLTVV.

This chain joins TRBV11-3 and TRBJ2-7; D uncertain. Looked up from germline, CDR1 is SGHNT and CDR2 is YENEEA. V dropped 4 bases and J dropped 0 bases, with 4 bases sitting between them. The CDR3 is 12 amino acids. Here the CDR3 reads CASSSSSYEQYF. Here the CDR3 DNA reads TGTGCCAGCAGCTCCTCCTCCTACGAGCAGTACTTC.

The J gene is TRBJ1-1, the V gene TRBV5-3; D gene ambiguous. TRBV5-3 has ORF status, its function being uncertain. With 0 bases removed from V and 0 bases from J, the gap between germline ends came to 9 bases. The CDR3 sequence is 15 residues long. CDR3 sequence (DNA): TGTGCCAGAAGCTTGGGGGCAGGTATGAACACTGAAGCTTTCTTT. Its translation is CARSLGAGMNTEAFF.

The chain has TRBV12-5 and TRBJ2-5; possibly TRBD1 for D (6 bases). The V gene lost 1 base and the J gene lost 3 bases, with 15 bases spanning the gap. The CDR3 is made up of 16 amino acids. CDR1 LGHNT and CDR2 FRNRAP come from the germline V gene. For the CDR3, the DNA is TGTGCTAGTGGTTTGGGGTCTACAGGGATGGAAGAGACCCAGTACTTC. Its protein product is CASGLGSTGMEETQYF.

This chain joins TRBV29-1 and TRBJ1-2, with unresolved D. Germline CDR1 is SQVTM and CDR2 is ANQGSEA. Between the trimmed V and J ends, which lost 7 bases and 4 bases, there was a span of 10 bases. The CDR3 runs to 11 residues. The CDR3 region has the DNA TGCAGCGGCGGGGAGGTCTATGGCTACACCTTC. Its translation is CSGGEVYGYTF. The full variable domain, with the rest looked up from reference TRBV29-1 and TRBJ1-2, is SAVISQKPSRDICQRGTSLTIQCQVDSQVTMMFWYRQQPGQSLTLIATANQGSEATYESGFVIDKFPISRPNLTFSTLTVSNMSPEDSSIYLCSGGEVYGYTFGSGTRLTVV.